This T cell receptor (beta chain) is from a study of blood T cell repertoires in COVID-19. Study-wide background: Samples taken during acute and convalescent COVID-19 were collected in the United States, Italy and Spain. PBMCs, B-cell-depleted T cells, or T cells were the source of the cDNA or gDNA that made up the material.

Germline V gene lookup returns CDR1 SNHLY and CDR2 FYNNEI. This CDR3 contains 14 residues. V lost 4 bases and J 13 bases, leaving 19 bases between the germline ends. Assay used: immunoSEQ multiplex PCR; TCRdb lists only in-frame clones, some missing. The data hold about 75,000 clones, with 88% observed a single time. The V call is TRBV2, the J call TRBJ2-2; D is uncertain. Sequenced: peripheral blood. The sequence came from a human donor in a cohort sampled during active COVID-19. The CDR3 DNA reads TGTGCCAGCAGTGTTACGAGCCCAACCGCAGGGCTGTTTTTT. This translates into CASSVTSPTAGLFF.